The 24 T cell receptor beta chains reported below all come from one sample, sequenced in a study of T-cell reconstitution after alpha-beta-depleted transplantation in children. Preparation of the TCRbeta library used unique molecular identifiers. MiXCR, applied by TCRdb to the PCR reads, yields one record per CDR3 protein. The sample yields 200,000 to 250,000 distinct CDR3 sequences, approximately 11% seen once. Sequenced here: PBMCs, sampled before TCRalphabeta/CD19-depleted stem cell transplant. The receptors were gathered from a child under two years old with acute myeloid leukemia, due to receive a stem cell transplant.

This clonotype has only a few counts. A much more abundant neighbour one base away suggests this may be a read error. This chain's CDR3 is CACSPPAGREHGYTF. DNA of the CDR3: TGTGCCTGCAGCCCTCCGGCGGGCAGGGAGCATGGCTACACCTTC. This chain links TRBV3-1 with TRBJ1-2, with D perhaps TRBD1 (5 bases). CDR3 length: 15 residues. Germline V gene sequence: CDR1 LGHDT, CDR2 YNNKEL (reference sequence).

This clonotype was seen repeatedly, ten times or more. The gene calls are TRBV21-1 and TRBJ1-2; the D call TRBD1 from the table was never checked on the DNA. TRBV21-1 is described as a pseudogene. The CDR3 length is 14 residues. CDR3 nucleotides: TGTGCCAGCAGGACCCCCGGGGTTGACTATGGCTACACCTTC. Translation gives CASRTPGVDYGYTF.

This clonotype was detected many times. This chain uses TRBV11-2 with TRBJ1-5; maybe TRBD1 (6 bases). Trimming took 2 bases from V and 2 from J, leaving 16 bases between them. The V gene's germline CDR1 is SGHAT and CDR2 FQNNGV. CDR3 length equals 17 residues. The CDR3 DNA reads TGTGCCAGCAGCTTACACCCCCTGACAGGAGGCAATCAGCCCCAGCATTTT. Translating gives CASSLHPLTGGNQPQHF.

This clonotype was recorded a few times. One end of the junction does not line up with germline, which may come from a read error. The chain couples TRBV20-1 to TRBJ2-1, with D possibly being TRBD2 (6 bases). From germline, CDR1 is DFQATT and CDR2 SNEGSKA (reference sequence). The CDR3 contains 16 residues. The CDR3 DNA reads TGCTGTGCGTTCGTCCCCCTAGCGAGAGGATACAATGAGCAGTTCTTC. Translated: CCAFVPLARGYNEQFF.

This clonotype was counted ten times or more. The chain combines TRBV6-5 with TRBJ2-3; D may match TRBD1 or TRBD2 (5 bases each). Deletions cut 4 bases from V and 2 bases from J, with 13 bases between. Germline V lookup: CDR1 MNHEY, CDR2 SVGAGI. This CDR3 spans 15 amino acids. CDR3 sequence (DNA): TGTGCCAGCAGTTGGGGACGGCCTCCCACAGATACGCAGTATTTT. Its translation: CASSWGRPPTDTQYF.

Regarding this clonotype: The junction departs from the called germline gene at one end, perhaps through a read error. The chain uses TRBV20-1 and TRBJ2-7; D not resolved. The CDR3 contains 14 residues. Per germline, CDR1 DFQATT and CDR2 SNEGSKA (reference sequence). The CDR3 loop reads CNARDGLRRHEQYF. The CDR3 region has the DNA TGCAATGCTAGAGATGGGCTTCGCCGCCACGAGCAGTACTTC.

Points on this clonotype: At one boundary the junction diverges from the germline segment, which might be a read error. The chain has TRBV20-1 and TRBJ2-2; a weak D match, TRBD1 (6 bases). The CDR3 totals 18 residues. Germline CDR1 reads DFQATT; CDR2 reads SNEGSKA (reference sequence). The DNA of the CDR3 is TGCAGTGGCCAAACTATGGACAGTTACTTCGCGAACACTGGGGAGCTGTTTTTT. This codes for CSGQTMDSYFANTGELFF.

This clonotype was seen a few times. The rearrangement uses TRBV18 and TRBJ1-1, with D maybe TRBD1 (6 bases). V lost 0 bases, J lost 10 bases, and 18 bases lay in between. This CDR3 comprises 15 residues. Germline values: CDR1 KGHSH, CDR2 LQKENI. The CDR3: CASSPPSIGGKAAFF. CDR3 DNA sequence: TGTGCCAGCTCACCACCGAGTATAGGGGGAAAAGCAGCTTTCTTT.

This clonotype was counted at least ten times. The gene calls are TRBV7-3 and TRBJ2-2; D call uncertain. Germline V CDR1 and CDR2: SGHTA, FQGTGA. Trimming removed 5 bases at V and 1 base at J, with 8 bases between. This CDR3 has 14 residues. The CDR3 loop is CASSPWWNTGELFF. CDR3 nucleotide sequence: TGTGCCAGCAGCCCGTGGTGGAACACCGGGGAGCTGTTTTTT. Looking up the rest from reference TRBV7-3 and TRBJ2-2 gives the full variable domain: GAGVSQTPSNKVTEKGKYVELRCDPISGHTALYWYRQSLGQGPEFLIYFQGTGAADDSGLPNDRFFAVRPEGSVSTLKIQRTERGDSAVYLCASSPWWNTGELFFGEGSRLTVL.

This clonotype was found a few times. The V gene is TRBV7-9, the J gene TRBJ1-4; TRBD1 agrees at 8 bases. The V gene's germline CDR1 is SEHNR and CDR2 FQNEAQ (reference sequence). CDR3 length: 17 amino acids. The junction had 8 bases not matched to a gene; V was cut back by 4 bases and J by 1 base. CDR3: CASSSWTGLVTNEKLFF. The CDR3 DNA reads as TGTGCCAGCAGCTCGTGGACAGGGCTTGTAACTAATGAAAAACTGTTTTTT.

The rearrangement joins TRBV29-1 to TRBJ1-1; tentatively, D is TRBD1 (5 bases). CDR1 is SQVTM and CDR2 is ANQGSEA in the germline V gene. V was cut by 4 bases and J by 5 bases, with 17 bases left in between. This CDR3 contains 14 residues. The CDR3 region is CSVVSQGAGTEAFF. The CDR3 coding sequence is TGCAGCGTTGTCTCCCAGGGCGCCGGAACTGAAGCTTTCTTT.

This clonotype was counted many times. The chain recombines TRBV7-9 with TRBJ2-1, with TRBD2 identical over 9 bases. The V gene end was trimmed by 5 bases and the J gene end by 6 bases; junction bases not matched to a gene: 8. Germline V lookup: CDR1 SEHNR, CDR2 FQNEAQ (reference sequence). The CDR3 consists of 15 residues. In DNA, the CDR3 is TGTGCCAGCAGCCCAAGGACTAGCGTCCGCAATGAGCAGTTCTTC. Translation gives CASSPRTSVRNEQFF.

The rearrangement links TRBV3-1 to TRBJ2-4, with TRBD2 matching over 8 bases. The V and J ends lost 4 bases and 0 bases, in that order; junction bases with no gene match: 11. Germline CDR1 LGHDT, CDR2 YNNKEL (reference sequence). CDR3 length equals 18 residues. The CDR3 spells CASSPGTRGTIAKNIQYF. CDR3 coding DNA: TGTGCCAGCAGCCCCGGGACTAGGGGGACGATAGCCAAAAACATTCAGTACTTC.

This clonotype was counted many times. The rearrangement uses TRBV7-7 and TRBJ2-1, with D unresolved. CDR1 is SSHAT and CDR2 is FNYEAQ in the germline V gene (reference sequence). This CDR3 is built from 15 residues. The germline V and J ends were trimmed by 5 bases and 0 bases, with 11 bases remaining between them. CDR3 nucleotide sequence: TGTGCCAGCAGCCGCGACTGGGGCTCCTACAATGAGCAGTTCTTC. Protein product: CASSRDWGSYNEQFF.

At least ten counts were recorded for this clonotype. The chain has TRBV5-1 and TRBJ2-5; 7 nucleotides match TRBD2. The germline gives CDR1 SGHRS, CDR2 YFSETQ. J lost 4 bases, V lost 5 bases, and 5 bases had no gene match. The CDR3 sequence is 13 residues long. The CDR3 sequence: CASRGLAGETQYF. As DNA, the CDR3 is TGCGCCAGCAGAGGTTTAGCGGGAGAGACCCAGTACTTC.

The CDR3 sequence: CASSLPTGPYEEQYF. The CDR3 DNA is TGTGCCAGCAGCTTACCCACCGGTCCCTATGAGGAGCAGTACTTC. The J gene is TRBJ2-7, the V gene TRBV7-9; D gene ambiguous. Germline assignment: CDR1 SEHNR and CDR2 FQNEAQ (reference sequence). The CDR3 has 15 amino acids. V was pared by 2 bases and J by 7 bases, with 18 bases between.

This clonotype has only one observation. The chain has TRBV20-1 and TRBJ2-1; D perhaps matches TRBD2 (5 bases). Germline CDR1 and CDR2: DFQATT and SNEGSKA (reference sequence). The CDR3 extends over 13 amino acids. V dropped 4 bases and J dropped 6 bases, with 13 bases sitting between them. CDR3 sequence: CSAKASPCNEQFF. CDR3 in DNA: TGCAGTGCTAAAGCTAGCCCCTGCAATGAGCAGTTCTTC.

This clonotype was detected ten times or more. The rearrangement links TRBV18 to TRBJ2-3, with TRBD2 matching 11 bases. V gave up 1 base and J gave up 5 bases; unmatched junction bases: 8. CDR3 length: 17 residues. The germline V gene encodes CDR1 KGHSH and CDR2 LQKENI. The CDR3 region is CASSPLLAGGKGDTQYF. In DNA, the CDR3 is TGTGCCAGCTCACCACTTCTAGCGGGAGGAAAGGGAGATACGCAGTATTTT.

This clonotype was counted at least ten times. The gene calls are TRBV5-1 and TRBJ1-2, with D possibly matching TRBD1 (5 bases). V was pared by 4 bases and J by 4 bases, with 17 bases between. The CDR3 consists of 15 residues. Germline V gene data show CDR1 as SGHRS and CDR2 as YFSETQ. CDR3 region: CASSQAPGTGYGYTF. CDR3 bases: TGCGCCAGCAGCCAAGCCCCCGGGACCGGCTATGGCTACACCTTC.

This clonotype showed up many times. The V gene is TRBV12-3 or TRBV12-4, the J gene TRBJ2-3, with D unresolved. V shed 6 bases and J shed 3 bases, with 10 bases lying between them. This CDR3 region has 13 residues. CDR3 region: CASSFRSTDTQYF. Written as DNA, the CDR3 is TGTGCCAGCAGCTTTCGCTCTACAGATACGCAGTATTTT.

This clonotype was observed at least ten times. J is TRBJ2-7 and V is TRBV10-3; D is possibly TRBD2 (6 bases). Trimming took off 3 bases at V and 5 bases at J, with 20 bases between the two ends. Germline CDR1 and CDR2: ENHRY and SYGVKD. CDR3 length: 16 amino acids. The CDR3 reads CAISDIGGPIIHEQYF. The CDR3 nucleotides read TGTGCCATCAGTGATATAGGAGGGCCAATTATCCACGAGCAGTACTTC.

This clonotype was counted at least ten times. The gene calls are TRBV12-3 or TRBV12-4 and TRBJ1-2, with TRBD1 matching over 8 bases. The ends lost 5 bases at V and 4 bases at J; junction bases unmatched: 6. This CDR3 has 14 amino acids. In nucleotides, the CDR3 is TGTGCCAGCAGTCCCCGGACAGGGCTCTATGGCTACACCTTC. Encoded protein: CASSPRTGLYGYTF.

This chain uses TRBV7-2 with TRBJ1-1; no firm D call. Germline CDR1 reads SGHTA; CDR2 reads FQGNSA. Trimming took 1 base from V and 5 from J, leaving 8 bases between them. The length of the CDR3 is 13 residues. CDR3 amino acids: CASSLVTETEAFF. The CDR3 DNA follows: TGTGCCAGCAGCTTAGTAACAGAAACTGAAGCTTTCTTT. The whole variable domain, remainder taken from reference TRBV7-2 and TRBJ1-1, is GAGVSQSPSNKVTEKGKDVELRCDPISGHTALYWYRQSLGQGLEFLIYFQGNSAPDKSGLPSDRFSAERTGGSVSTLTIQRTQQEDSAVYLCASSLVTETEAFFGQGTRLTVV.

The sample holds many counts of this clonotype. The rearrangement uses TRBV10-3 and TRBJ2-7; 8 bases line up with TRBD2. Germline CDR1 is ENHRY and CDR2 is SYGVKD. Trimming took 4 bases from V and 0 from J; bases not matched to a gene: 5. The CDR3 is made up of 15 amino acids. CDR3: CAISAGGAPSYEQYF. CDR3 bases: TGTGCCATCAGTGCCGGGGGGGCCCCCTCCTACGAGCAGTACTTC.